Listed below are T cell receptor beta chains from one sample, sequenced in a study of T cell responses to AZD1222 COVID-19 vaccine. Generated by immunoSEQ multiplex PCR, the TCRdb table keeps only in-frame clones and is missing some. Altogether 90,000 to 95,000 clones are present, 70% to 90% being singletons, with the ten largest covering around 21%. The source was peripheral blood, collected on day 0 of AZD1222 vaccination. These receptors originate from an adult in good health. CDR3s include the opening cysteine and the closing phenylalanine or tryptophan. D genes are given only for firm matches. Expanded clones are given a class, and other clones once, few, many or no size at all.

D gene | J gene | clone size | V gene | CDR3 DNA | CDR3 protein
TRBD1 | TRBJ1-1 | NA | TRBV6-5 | TGTGCCAGTACACACAGGGGTTCCACTGAAGCTTTCTTT | CASTHRGSTEAFF
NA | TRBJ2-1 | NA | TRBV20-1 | TGCAGTGCTAGTAGGCAATACAATGAGCAGTTCTTC | CSASRQYNEQFF
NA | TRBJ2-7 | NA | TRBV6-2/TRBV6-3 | TGTGCCAGCAGTTTCGGCTACGAGCAGTACTTC | CASSFGYEQYF
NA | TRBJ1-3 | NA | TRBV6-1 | TGTGCCAGCAGTGAAGTTGGGGGTGATGGAAACACCATATATTTT | CASSEVGGDGNTIYF
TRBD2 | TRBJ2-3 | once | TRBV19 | TGTGCCAGTAGCCCTGAGCCTAGCGGGGCCACAGATACGCAGTATTTT | CASSPEPSGATDTQYF
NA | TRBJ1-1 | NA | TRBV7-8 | TGTGCCAGCAGCGCCAGGGAGGACACTGAAGCTTTCTTT | CASSAREDTEAFF
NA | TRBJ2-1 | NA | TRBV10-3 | TGTGCCATCAGTGAGTCTGGGGGGCAGTTCTTC | CAISESGGQFF
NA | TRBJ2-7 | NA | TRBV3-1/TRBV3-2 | TGTGCCAGCAGCCAAGACTCCTACGAGCAGTACTTC | CASSQDSYEQYF
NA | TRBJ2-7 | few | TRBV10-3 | TGTGCCATCAGGGACTTCCTCGAGCAGTACTTC | CAIRDFLEQYF
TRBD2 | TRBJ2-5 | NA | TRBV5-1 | TGCGCCAGCACCGGACTAGCGGGGGAAGAGACCCAGTACTTC | CASTGLAGEETQYF
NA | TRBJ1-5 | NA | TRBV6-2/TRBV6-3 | TGTGCCAGCAGTTCACTTTCAGGGATCGGGGCTCAGCCCCAGCATTTT | CASSSLSGIGAQPQHF
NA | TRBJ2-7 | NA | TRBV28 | TGTGCCAGCAGTTTCGGGCAGACCGAGCAGTACTTC | CASSFGQTEQYF
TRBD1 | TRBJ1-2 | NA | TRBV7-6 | TGTGCCAGCAGCTTGAGTCCGGACAGGGGCTACTATGGCTACACCTTC | CASSLSPDRGYYGYTF
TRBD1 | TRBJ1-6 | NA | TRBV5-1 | TGCGCCAGCAGCCCAGGACAGGGGGGGAATTCACCCCTCCACTTT | CASSPGQGGNSPLHF
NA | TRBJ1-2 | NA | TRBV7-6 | TGTGCCAGCAGCTTAGATCCGGTGAACTATGGCTACACCTTC | CASSLDPVNYGYTF
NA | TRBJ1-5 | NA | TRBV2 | TGTGCCAGCAGCAACAGGGTGGGTCAGCCCCAGCATTTT | CASSNRVGQPQHF
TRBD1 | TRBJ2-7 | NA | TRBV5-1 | TGCGCCAGCAGCTTGAGCGGATGGACAGGGAGGTCCTACGAGCAGTACTTC | CASSLSGWTGRSYEQYF
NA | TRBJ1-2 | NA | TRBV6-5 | TGTGCCAGCAGCCAGGACGGAGCTAACTATGGCTACACCTTC | CASSQDGANYGYTF
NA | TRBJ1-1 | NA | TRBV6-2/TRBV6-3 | TGTGCCAGCAGTTACTCGAATCCCCCCGGGGTGAGAACTGAAGCTTTCTTT | CASSYSNPPGVRTEAFF
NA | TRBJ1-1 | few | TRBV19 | TGTGCCAGTAGTAGGCGGTCTGAAGCTTTCTTT | CASSRRSEAFF
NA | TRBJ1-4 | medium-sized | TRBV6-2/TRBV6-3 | TGTGCCAGCAGTTACTCGATCCTGGAGGGAGAAAAACTGTTTTTT | CASSYSILEGEKLFF
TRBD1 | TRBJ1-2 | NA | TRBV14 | TGTGCCAGCAGCCACGCCAGGACAGGTCTCTATGGCTACACCTTC | CASSHARTGLYGYTF
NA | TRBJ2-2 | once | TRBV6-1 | TGTGCCAGCAGTGAAGCAGCCCTAGTCGGCGGGGAGCTGTTTTTT | CASSEAALVGGELFF
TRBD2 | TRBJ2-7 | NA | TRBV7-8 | TGTGCCAGCAGTCTTTTAGCGGGAGATTCCTACGAGCAGTACTTC | CASSLLAGDSYEQYF
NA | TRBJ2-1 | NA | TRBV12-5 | TGTGCTAGTGGTTTGTCCCCAAGGAGGCAGTTCTTC | CASGLSPRRQFF
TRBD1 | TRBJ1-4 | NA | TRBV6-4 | TGTGCCAGCAAAGAGACAGGGATTAATGAAAAACTGTTTTTT | CASKETGINEKLFF
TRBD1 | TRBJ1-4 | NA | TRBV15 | TGTGCCACCAGAGCCGGACAGGGTAGGGGAAAACTGTTTTTT | CATRAGQGRGKLFF
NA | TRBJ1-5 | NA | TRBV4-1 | TGCGCCAGCAGCCAAGGGTCGGCAAGCAATCAGCCCCAGCATTTT | CASSQGSASNQPQHF
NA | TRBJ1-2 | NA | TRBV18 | TGTGCCAGCTCACCATCATGGGCCTCCGCGGGGGGCTACACCTTC | CASSPSWASAGGYTF